This is a list of T cell receptor beta chains from one sample in a study of PD-L1 blockade in urothelial cancer. Clones were read by immunoSEQ multiplex PCR, and TCRdb kept only the in-frame ones, dropping some. The profile shows roughly 50,000 clones, approximately 80% of them singletons. The sequences come from PBMCs, collected around atezolizumab (anti-PD-L1) treatment. These receptors were taken from a man aged 65 to 79 with urothelial cancer. Each CDR3 is given with its conserved first and last residue. D genes are given only for firm matches.

V gene	J gene	CDR3 length	D gene	CDR3 DNA	CDR3 protein
TRBV4-3	TRBJ1-1	15	.	TGCGCCAGCAGCCAAGATGTCGGGAGTACCACTGAAGCTTTCTTT	CASSQDVGSTTEAFF
TRBV14	TRBJ1-4	15	TRBD1	TGTGCCAGCAGCCTAACAGGGGCGATTAATGAAAAACTGTTTTTT	CASSLTGAINEKLFF
TRBV18	TRBJ1-1	15	TRBD1	TGTGCCAGCTCAGCGCAGGGGGCCTTGAACACTGAAGCTTTCTTT	CASSAQGALNTEAFF
TRBV27	TRBJ2-3	14	.	TGTGCCAGCAGTTTGGGGCGGTACGGAGATACGCAGTATTTT	CASSLGRYGDTQYF
TRBV28	TRBJ1-1	15	TRBD1	TGTGCCAGCAGGAAACAGGGGGCGCGGAACACTGAAGCTTTCTTT	CASRKQGARNTEAFF
TRBV2	TRBJ1-1	15	TRBD1	TGTGCCAGGGGGACAGGGCAGGCAGTGGGGACTGAAGCTTTCTTT	CARGTGQAVGTEAFF
TRBV7-8	TRBJ2-5	15	TRBD2	TGTGCCAGCAGCTTAAGCGGGGGGGCCGATGAGACCCAGTACTTC	CASSLSGGADETQYF
TRBV5-6	TRBJ1-5	17	.	TGTGCCAGCAGCGCTCATTATGGGTTCGCGGGCAATCAGCCCCAGCATTTT	CASSAHYGFAGNQPQHF
TRBV7-9	TRBJ1-1	13	.	TGTGCCAGCAGCCGGGGACAGAACACTGAAGCTTTCTTT	CASSRGQNTEAFF
TRBV18	TRBJ1-5	13	.	TGTGCCAGCTCACGCGGGGGGCATCAGCCCCAGCATTTT	CASSRGGHQPQHF
TRBV25-1	TRBJ1-1	15	TRBD1	TGTGCCAGCAGCCCAACAGGGGGGAAAGGCACTGAAGCTTTCTTT	CASSPTGGKGTEAFF
TRBV5-1	TRBJ2-2	15	TRBD1	TGCGCCAGCAGCTTGGGGGACAGCAACACCGGGGAGCTGTTTTTT	CASSLGDSNTGELFF
TRBV19	TRBJ2-3	16	.	TGTGCCAGTAGTATTCACCTAAAATTATCCACAGATACGCAGTATTTT	CASSIHLKLSTDTQYF
TRBV5-6	TRBJ2-2	14	.	TGTGCCAGCAGCTTTGATGGGGGGACCGGGGAGCTGTTTTTT	CASSFDGGTGELFF
TRBV18	TRBJ2-7	15	TRBD2	TGTGCCAGCTCGGGGACTAGCGGGGGGTCCTACGAGCAGTACTTC	CASSGTSGGSYEQYF